These 11 T cell receptor beta chains share one sample of origin, sequenced in a study of identifying expanded T cells in peripheral blood. Profiled with immunoSEQ multiplex PCR; TCRdb holds only in-frame clones, not every one. Of under 100,000 clones listed, roughly 90% are singletons. The sample comprised blood. Receptor source: a person aged 18 to 75 in good health.

This clone was seen just once. The rearrangement joins TRBV11-2 to TRBJ2-1; D not certain. This CDR3 is built from 13 residues. Trimming cost V 4 bases and J 4 bases, with 8 bases left between them. The germline CDR1 and CDR2 sequences are SGHAT and FQNNGV. CDR3 coding DNA: TGTGCCAGCAGCTCCCAAACTTACAATGAGCAGTTCTTC. Amino acid sequence: CASSSQTYNEQFF.

V usage is TRBV30 and J usage is TRBJ1-4; 12 bases agree with TRBD1. V trimming: 2 bases; J trimming: 8 bases; junction bases outside the gene matches: 12. CDR1 and CDR2 from the germline V gene are GTSNPN and SVGIG (reference sequence). This CDR3 spans 17 amino acids. In DNA form, the CDR3 reads TGTGCCTGGAGTACGCCGGGACAGGGGGCACAAAGGGAAAAACTGTTTTTT. This sequence encodes CAWSTPGQGAQREKLFF.

The rearrangement joins TRBV6-6 to TRBJ2-7, with 8 bases lining up with TRBD2. The length of the CDR3 is 16 residues. Germline V gene lookup returns CDR1 MNHNY and CDR2 SVGAGI (reference sequence). V lost 3 bases and J lost 7; bases outside the gene matches: 14. The CDR3 nucleotides read TGTGCCAGCAGTTATCCCGCCCGGGAGGGCCTGGAGGAGCAGTACTTC. Protein product: CASSYPAREGLEEQYF.

J is TRBJ1-1 and V is TRBV19, with D possibly being TRBD1 (5 bases). V lost 0 bases and J lost 1, with 12 bases in between. CDR1 and CDR2 (germline): LNHDA, SQIVND (reference sequence). The CDR3 is made up of 16 amino acids. This chain's CDR3 is CASSIDRAGKNTEAFF. The CDR3 DNA reads TGTGCCAGTAGTATAGATCGGGCAGGGAAGAACACTGAAGCTTTCTTT.

The chain is built from TRBV7-7 and TRBJ2-7; D may be TRBD1 (5 bases). This CDR3 spans 13 amino acids. Germline CDR1 SSHAT, CDR2 FNYEAQ (reference sequence). Trimming shortened V by 2 bases and J by 6 bases, and 11 bases separated the two germline ends. CDR3 protein: CASSLRAQGEQYF. The DNA of the CDR3 is TGTGCCAGCAGCTTAAGGGCGCAGGGCGAGCAGTACTTC.

This clone showed up just a few times. The V call is TRBV9, the J call TRBJ1-6, with D maybe TRBD1 (6 bases). The germline CDR1 and CDR2 sequences are SGDLS and YYNGEE. The CDR3 runs 15 residues. V lost 3 bases, J lost 9 bases, and 16 bases lay in between. The CDR3 sequence: CASSAQGRATSPLHF. The CDR3 DNA sequence: TGTGCCAGCAGCGCACAGGGAAGGGCGACTTCACCCCTCCACTTT.

The chain uses TRBV4-1 and TRBJ2-5, with 10 bases lining up with TRBD2. CDR3 length equals 17 residues. Germline V gives CDR1 MGHRA, CDR2 YSYEKL. The V and J ends lost 1 base and 5 bases, in that order; junction bases with no gene match: 10. In DNA, the CDR3 is TGCGCCAGCAGCCAAGGACTAGCGGGCTCCCTGGGGGAGACCCAGTACTTC. Its protein is CASSQGLAGSLGETQYF.

This clone was seen a handful of times. The CDR3 spells CAISERTGGNQPQHF. CDR3 nucleotides: TGTGCCATCAGTGAACGGACAGGGGGCAATCAGCCCCAGCATTTT. V gene TRBV10-3 combines with J gene TRBJ1-5; 9 bases are shared with TRBD1. The V gene's germline CDR1 is ENHRY and CDR2 SYGVKD. Trimming took 3 bases from V and 2 from J; bases not matched to a gene: 2. The CDR3 length is 15 residues.

The chain joins TRBV27 to TRBJ2-7, with D maybe TRBD2 (6 bases). CDR3 length: 14 amino acids. The germline V gene has CDR1 MNHEY and CDR2 SMNVEV (reference sequence). V was trimmed by 3 bases and J by 2 bases, leaving 11 bases between them. The CDR3 is CASSLEGLAYEQYF. The CDR3 nucleotides are TGTGCCAGCAGTTTGGAGGGGCTTGCCTACGAGCAGTACTTC.

This clone was counted only a few times. The chain recombines TRBV27 with TRBJ2-5; 8 nucleotides line up with TRBD1. The CDR3 loop spans 15 amino acids. The germline gives CDR1 MNHEY, CDR2 SMNVEV (reference sequence). V was clipped by 6 bases and J by 0 bases; unmatched bases: 6. The CDR3 sequence: CASRETGVNQETQYF. The CDR3 DNA follows: TGTGCCAGCAGGGAGACAGGGGTAAACCAAGAGACCCAGTACTTC.

The genes are TRBV30 and TRBJ2-3; D tentatively reads TRBD1 or TRBD2 (5 bases each). Per germline, CDR1 GTSNPN and CDR2 SVGIG (reference sequence). With 5 bases removed from V and 0 bases from J, the gap between germline ends came to 18 bases. CDR3 length equals 16 residues. CDR3 residues: CAWGSGTRLSTDTQYF. The CDR3 DNA reads as TGTGCCTGGGGATCCGGGACCCGTCTTAGCACAGATACGCAGTATTTT.